This TCR beta chain originates from a study of CD8 T cells in ankylosing spondylitis. Study observations and caveats: Previously reported in reactive arthritis synovial fluid and blood were some of the motif variants. Typical of ankylosing spondylitis blood, it appeared, was a TCR beta motif of eight highly homologous variants.

Germline values: CDR1 KGHSH, CDR2 LQKENI. Trimming removed 3 bases from V and 1 base from J, with 13 bases in between. The CDR3 sequence is 16 residues long. Each TCR beta library was made by quantitative 5'-RACE that incorporated molecular barcodes. Each CDR3 protein gets one entry after TCRdb re-called the 5' RACE reads with MiXCR. Of more than 600,000 distinct CDR3 sequences in the sample, around 20% were seen once. As for this clonotype: What it binds is not known.

This receptor was obtained from a male donor with ankylosing spondylitis. Sequenced sample: blood, either unsorted or a sorted T cell fraction (not recorded which). The gene calls are TRBV18 and TRBJ2-4; no definite D call. CDR3 DNA: TGTGCCAGCTCACCGTGGGAAGATCTGGCCAAAAACATTCAGTACTTC. Translated: CASSPWEDLAKNIQYF.